This TCR beta chain is drawn from a study of beta chain features in type 1 diabetes. Study in general: Age and gender were similar between patients and healthy donors, as were cell yields. General study findings and limits: Moderate but significant shortening of TCRB CDR3s was recorded in all four CD4+ subsets from Type 1 diabetes patients.

Expressed TCRB transcripts were sequenced because the entire RNA isolate underwent reverse transcription. Assay: immunoSEQ multiplex PCR; the TCRdb copy retains only in-frame clones and omits some. The table lists roughly 450,000 clones, roughly 14% of them singletons, with roughly 0.036% in the top ten. This CDR3 contains 17 residues. Germline loops: CDR1 MGHRA, CDR2 YSYEKL. V lost 0 bases to trimming and J lost 7 bases, with 22 bases between them. Of note for this clone: Its antigen is not identified.

The chain uses TRBV4-1 and TRBJ2-7; D is perhaps TRBD1 (5 bases). The sequence derives from a man between 25 and 39 years old in good health. Sequences were obtained from naive CD4+ T cells from blood. CDR3: CASSQEILGQTHKEQYF. CDR3 nucleotide sequence: TGCGCCAGCAGCCAAGAAATCCTGGGGCAGACCCACAAAGAGCAGTACTTC.